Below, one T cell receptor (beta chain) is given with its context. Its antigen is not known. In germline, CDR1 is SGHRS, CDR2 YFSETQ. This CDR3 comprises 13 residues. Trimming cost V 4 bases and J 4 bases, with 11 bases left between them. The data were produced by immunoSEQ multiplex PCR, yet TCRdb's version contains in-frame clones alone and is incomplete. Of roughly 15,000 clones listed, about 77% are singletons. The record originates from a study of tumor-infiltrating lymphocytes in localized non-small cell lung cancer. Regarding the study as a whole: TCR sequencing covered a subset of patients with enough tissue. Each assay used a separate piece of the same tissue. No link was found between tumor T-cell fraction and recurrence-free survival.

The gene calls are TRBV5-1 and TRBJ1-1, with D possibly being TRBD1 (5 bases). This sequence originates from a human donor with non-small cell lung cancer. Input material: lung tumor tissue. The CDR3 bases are TGCGCCAGCAGCCCAGGGTTGAGCACTGAAGCTTTCTTT. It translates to CASSPGLSTEAFF.